The 26 T cell receptor beta chains below were found in one sample sequenced in a study of blood T cells in healthy people across ages. Using a J-beta primer mix together with a sample-barcoded 5' primer, a second PCR was run for about 6 to 11 cycles. One entry per CDR3 protein, called by TCRdb with MiXCR from the 5' RACE reads. The sample consists of 550,000 to 700,000 distinct CDR3 sequences, roughly a quarter of them appearing once. Sequencing was done on a sample of blood. These receptors came from a woman aged 70 to 79 in good health.

The V gene is TRBV7-2, the J gene TRBJ2-2, with 12 bases lining up with TRBD2. The CDR3 totals 18 residues. The J segment lost 0 bases and the V segment lost 8 bases, leaving 10 bases of the junction unmatched. Germline values: CDR1 SGHTA, CDR2 FQGNSA. CDR3 loop: CASRGWTSGTPNTGELFF. In DNA form, the CDR3 reads TGTGCCAGCCGGGGGTGGACTAGCGGGACCCCGAACACCGGGGAGCTGTTTTTT. Using reference TRBV7-2 and TRBJ2-2 for the parts outside the CDR3, the full variable domain is GAGVSQSPSNKVTEKGKDVELRCDPISGHTALYWYRQSLGQGLEFLIYFQGNSAPDKSGLPSDRFSAERTGGSVSTLTIQRTQQEDSAVYLCASRGWTSGTPNTGELFFGEGSRLTVL.

V and J are TRBV20-1 and TRBJ1-5; D unclear. CDR1 is DFQATT and CDR2 is SNEGSKA in the germline V gene (reference sequence). V lost 7 bases and J lost 1, with 11 bases in between. The CDR3 sequence is 13 residues long. The CDR3 nucleotides are TGCAGTGGGAGGCGGACGAGCAATCAGCCCCAGCATTTT. Protein: CSGRRTSNQPQHF.

The chain employs TRBV4-3 and TRBJ2-3, with D perhaps matching TRBD2 (6 bases). V lost 1 base and J lost 9, with 20 bases in between. This CDR3 contains 16 residues. From germline, CDR1 is LGHNA and CDR2 YSLEER. The CDR3 region has the DNA TGCGCCAGCAGCCAAGGTCGGACTGGCCGCGGGGAGACGCAGTATTTT. Translation gives CASSQGRTGRGETQYF.

This clonotype is a singleton in its sample. The CDR3 sequence is CSASRQGFYNEQFF. CDR3 bases: TGCAGTGCTTCTAGACAGGGGTTCTACAATGAGCAGTTCTTC. This sequence joins TRBV20-1 and TRBJ2-1, with 8 bases fitting TRBD1. This CDR3 is built from 14 residues. From germline, CDR1 is DFQATT and CDR2 SNEGSKA (reference sequence). J was trimmed by 3 bases and V by 5 bases; bases with no gene match: 6.

This clonotype occurred a few times. The V call is TRBV12-3 or TRBV12-4, the J call TRBJ1-6; 7 positions agree with TRBD1. The CDR3 runs 14 residues. V shed 6 bases and J 4 bases; nucleotides not matched to a gene: 3. CDR3 DNA: TGTGCCAGCAGCCTACAGGGGTATAATTCACCCCTCCACTTT. Translation gives CASSLQGYNSPLHF.

This sequence joins TRBV15 and TRBJ2-7; the D is unclear. CDR1 and CDR2 from the germline V gene are LNHNV and YYDKDF (reference sequence). V lost 0 bases to trimming and J lost 0 bases, with 3 bases between them. The CDR3 loop spans 13 amino acids. The CDR3 DNA sequence: TGTGCCACCAGCAGAGAGTTCTCCTACGAGCAGTACTTC. Translated: CATSREFSYEQYF.

V and J are TRBV18 and TRBJ2-7, with D hard to call. Germline loops: CDR1 KGHSH, CDR2 LQKENI. Between the trimmed V and J ends, which lost 5 bases and 7 bases, there was a span of 9 bases. The CDR3 runs 11 residues. For the CDR3, the DNA is TGTGCCAGCTCATCCCAGACAGAGCAGTACTTC. Translation: CASSSQTEQYF.

This chain uses TRBV7-9 with TRBJ2-5, with TRBD1 matching 7 bases. TRBJ2-1 explains the end of the DNA better; the J call may be wrong. This CDR3 has 14 amino acids. CDR1 and CDR2 from the germline V gene are SEHNR and FQNEAQ (reference sequence). This chain's CDR3 is CASSQGVSENEQFF. DNA for the CDR3: TGTGCCAGCAGCCAGGGGGTTAGCGAGAACGAGCAGTTCTTC.

The table lists this clonotype with a few counts. This chain connects TRBV5-1 to TRBJ2-7; 9 positions agree with TRBD1. Germline V CDR1 and CDR2: SGHRS, YFSETQ. V lost 0 bases and J lost 3; bases outside the gene matches: 4. The CDR3 runs 15 residues. The CDR3 here is CASSLAGGQGYEQYF. For the CDR3, the DNA is TGCGCCAGCAGCTTGGCCGGGGGACAGGGCTACGAGCAGTACTTC.

This chain uses TRBV7-2 with TRBJ2-5, with 7 bases lining up with TRBD1. The CDR3 runs 13 residues. The ends lost 5 bases at V and 1 base at J; junction bases unmatched: 1. Germline CDR1 SGHTA, CDR2 FQGNSA. CDR3 nucleotides: TGTGCCAGCAGCACAGGGGTCCAAGAGACCCAGTACTTC. Translated, it gives CASSTGVQETQYF.

This clonotype was counted a few times. DNA for the CDR3: TGCGCCAGCAGCTTGGTCCCCTCGACAGGGGGCTACGAGCAGTACTTC. It translates to CASSLVPSTGGYEQYF. The chain uses TRBV5-1 and TRBJ2-7; 9 positions match TRBD1. This CDR3 has 16 amino acids. Germline CDR1 is SGHRS and CDR2 is YFSETQ. Losses at the gene ends were 0 bases for V and 3 bases for J; bases not matched to a gene: 7.

This clonotype showed up just a few times. This chain connects TRBV6-2 or TRBV6-3 to TRBJ1-4; 7 nucleotides agree with TRBD1. This CDR3 region has 16 residues. CDR1 is MNHEY, CDR2 SVGEGT, per germline. With V trimmed by 0 bases and J by 3 bases, 4 bases remained unmatched. This CDR3 is CASSYSRTGPNEKLFF. The CDR3 DNA is TGTGCCAGCAGTTACTCACGGACAGGACCTAATGAAAAACTGTTTTTT.

This clonotype showed up many times. CDR3 in DNA: TGCGCCAGCAGCTTGGGGTCAGGGTCTGCCTACACCTTC. Translation: CASSLGSGSAYTF. The V call is TRBV5-1, the J call TRBJ1-2; D possibly corresponds to TRBD1 (5 bases). This CDR3 spans 13 amino acids. Germline V gives CDR1 SGHRS, CDR2 YFSETQ. Deletions cut 0 bases from V and 10 bases from J, with 13 bases between.

This clonotype has more than one count but fewer than ten. The chain links TRBV4-2 to TRBJ1-1, with D possibly matching TRBD1 (6 bases). Trimming removed 0 bases from V and 8 bases from J, with 13 bases in between. The germline V gene has CDR1 LGHNA and CDR2 YNFKEQ. The CDR3 length is 14 residues. CDR3 region: CASSQDQRQGEAFF. Here the CDR3 DNA reads TGTGCCAGCAGCCAAGATCAGAGGCAGGGGGAAGCTTTCTTT.

Note on this clonotype: This CDR3 is missing its conserved last phenylalanine or tryptophan, likely due to a read error. The J gene is TRBJ2-1, the V gene TRBV6-2 or TRBV6-3; 10 bases map to TRBD1. With 6 bases clipped from V and 7 bases from J, the junction kept 12 bases outside the gene matches. Germline V gives CDR1 MNHEY, CDR2 SVGEGT. CDR3 length: 16 amino acids. The CDR3: CASSLEGTGVRNEQFL. CDR3 coding DNA: TGTGCCAGCAGCCTAGAGGGGACAGGGGTCAGGAATGAGCAGTTCCTC.

This clonotype was detected a few times. The chain combines TRBV5-1 with TRBJ1-1, with a possible D match to TRBD1 (5 bases). Deletions cut 0 bases from V and 1 base from J, with 13 bases between. The germline gives CDR1 SGHRS, CDR2 YFSETQ. This CDR3 has 16 amino acids. The CDR3 coding sequence is TGCGCCAGCAGCTTGGCCAACGCGGGACGGAACACTGAAGCTTTCTTT. It encodes CASSLANAGRNTEAFF.

This rearrangement joins TRBV20-1 to TRBJ1-2, with a possible D match to TRBD1 (6 bases). CDR1 and CDR2 (germline): DFQATT, SNEGSKA (reference sequence). The CDR3 sequence is 12 residues long. V lost 3 bases and J 6 bases, leaving 11 bases between the germline ends. CDR3 nucleotides: TGCAGTGCTAGTCTGTGGACAGATGGCTACACCTTC. Encoded protein: CSASLWTDGYTF.

The chain is built from TRBV20-1 and TRBJ1-4; D remains ambiguous. V dropped 3 bases and J dropped 2 bases, with 7 bases sitting between them. The CDR3 is made up of 13 amino acids. Germline V gene data show CDR1 as DFQATT and CDR2 as SNEGSKA (reference sequence). CDR3: CSASTPTNEKLFF. The DNA for the CDR3 is TGCAGTGCTAGTACCCCGACTAATGAAAAACTGTTTTTT.

The V and J genes are TRBV4-3 and TRBJ1-3, with no clear D. Trimming removed 1 base from V and 2 bases from J, with 9 bases in between. Germline V gene lookup returns CDR1 LGHNA and CDR2 YSLEER. This CDR3 has 15 amino acids. The CDR3 DNA reads TGCGCCAGCAGCCAAGCAGGAGGCGCTGGAAACACCATATATTTT. It translates to CASSQAGGAGNTIYF.

This clonotype was picked up many times. This chain links TRBV20-1 with TRBJ1-1; D possibly corresponds to TRBD1 (5 bases). V gave up 3 bases and J gave up 2 bases, with 10 bases separating them. Germline loops: CDR1 DFQATT, CDR2 SNEGSKA (reference sequence). This CDR3 is built from 13 residues. CDR3 DNA: TGCAGTGCTAGGACGGGGGGTAACACTGAAGCTTTCTTT. Translating it yields CSARTGGNTEAFF.

The J gene is TRBJ2-7, the V gene TRBV12-3 or TRBV12-4; TRBD2 is a possible D gene (6 bases). With 6 bases removed from V and 4 bases from J, the gap between germline ends came to 25 bases. The CDR3 consists of 17 residues. CDR3 sequence reads: CASSQTRTSGTYYEQYF. CDR3 nucleotide sequence: TGTGCCAGCAGCCAAACCCGAACTTCCGGGACTTATTACGAGCAGTACTTC.

This clonotype has just a few counts. The rearrangement joins TRBV5-5 to TRBJ2-5; tentative D call: TRBD1 (7 bases). TRBJ2-7 matches the DNA end more closely, so the J call is doubtful. Germline CDR1 and CDR2: SGHKS and YYEKEE (reference sequence). The length of the CDR3 is 14 residues. CDR3 nucleotides: TGTGCCAGCACCCCGGCAGGGGGGTTCTACGAGCAGTACTTC. Translated, it gives CASTPAGGFYEQYF.

The table lists this clonotype with a few counts. CDR3 nucleotides: TGCGCCAGCAGCCAAGCGGATCTAGTTCCGAACTCCTACAATGAGCAGTTCTTC. As protein: CASSQADLVPNSYNEQFF. The chain joins TRBV4-1 to TRBJ2-1; D gene uncertain. The germline V gene encodes CDR1 MGHRA and CDR2 YSYEKL. The V end was cut by 1 base, the J end by 0 bases, with 16 bases between. CDR3 length equals 18 residues.

In its sample, this clonotype was seen a few times. The gene calls are TRBV25-1 and TRBJ1-1; possibly TRBD1 for D (6 bases). V lost 5 bases, J lost 7 bases, and 17 bases lay in between. This CDR3 region has 14 residues. The germline V gene encodes CDR1 MGHDK and CDR2 SYGVNS. The CDR3 DNA is TGTGCCAGCAGTAGTCTGGGGGCGTTGGATGAAGCTTTCTTT. This gives the protein CASSSLGALDEAFF.

This clonotype was observed a handful of times. The genes are TRBV20-1 and TRBJ2-7; no definite D call. This CDR3 has 11 residues. From germline, CDR1 is DFQATT and CDR2 SNEGSKA (reference sequence). The V end lost 3 bases, the J end lost 4 bases, and 7 bases lay between the germline ends. CDR3 sequence reads: CSASGRYEQYF. The CDR3 bases are TGCAGTGCTAGTGGACGATACGAGCAGTACTTC.

This clonotype was seen at least ten times. The chain uses TRBV6-5 and TRBJ1-2, with no clear D. Germline-derived CDR1 and CDR2 are MNHEY and SVGAGI. V was clipped by 5 bases and J by 0 bases, with 16 bases between them. The CDR3 sequence is 16 residues long. CDR3 amino acids: CASSLTGGRTNYGYTF. CDR3 nucleotides: TGTGCCAGCAGTCTGACGGGCGGAAGAACTAACTATGGCTACACCTTC.